The clone carrying this T cell receptor beta chain was observed many times. This sample is drawn from a study of early T cells in non-severe SARS-CoV-2 infection. Unique molecular identifier tags were affixed to discrete cDNA molecules. TCRdb independently ran MiXCR on the 5' RACE reads; one entry per CDR3 protein. The sample records tens of thousands of distinct CDR3 sequences, around 12% being singletons. This CDR3 contains 14 residues. Deletions cut 2 bases from V and 2 bases from J, with 11 bases between. Germline V lookup: CDR1 SGDLS, CDR2 YYNGEE. This receptor was taken from an adult who was a healthcare worker with PCR-confirmed SARS-CoV-2 infection or an uninfected control (not recorded which). The gene calls are TRBV9 and TRBJ2-7; possibly TRBD2 for D (6 bases). What was sequenced was whole blood. CDR3 in DNA: TGTGCCAGCAGCGTGGCTAGCGTAACCTACGAGCAGTACTTC. Its translation: CASSVASVTYEQYF.